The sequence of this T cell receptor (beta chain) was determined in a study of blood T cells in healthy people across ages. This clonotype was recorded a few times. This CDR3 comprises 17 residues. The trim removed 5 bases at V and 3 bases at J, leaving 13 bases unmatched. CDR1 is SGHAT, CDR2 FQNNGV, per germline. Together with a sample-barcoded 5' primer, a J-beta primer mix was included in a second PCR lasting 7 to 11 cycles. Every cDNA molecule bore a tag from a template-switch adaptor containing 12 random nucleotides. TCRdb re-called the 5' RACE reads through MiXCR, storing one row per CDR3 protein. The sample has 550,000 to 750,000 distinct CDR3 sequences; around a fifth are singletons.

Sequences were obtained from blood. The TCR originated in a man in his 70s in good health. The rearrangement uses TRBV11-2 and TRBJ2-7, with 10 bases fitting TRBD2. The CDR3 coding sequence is TGTGCCAGCAGCGCCCGGGGACTAGCGCTTTATAACTACGAGCAGTACTTC. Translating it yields CASSARGLALYNYEQYF.